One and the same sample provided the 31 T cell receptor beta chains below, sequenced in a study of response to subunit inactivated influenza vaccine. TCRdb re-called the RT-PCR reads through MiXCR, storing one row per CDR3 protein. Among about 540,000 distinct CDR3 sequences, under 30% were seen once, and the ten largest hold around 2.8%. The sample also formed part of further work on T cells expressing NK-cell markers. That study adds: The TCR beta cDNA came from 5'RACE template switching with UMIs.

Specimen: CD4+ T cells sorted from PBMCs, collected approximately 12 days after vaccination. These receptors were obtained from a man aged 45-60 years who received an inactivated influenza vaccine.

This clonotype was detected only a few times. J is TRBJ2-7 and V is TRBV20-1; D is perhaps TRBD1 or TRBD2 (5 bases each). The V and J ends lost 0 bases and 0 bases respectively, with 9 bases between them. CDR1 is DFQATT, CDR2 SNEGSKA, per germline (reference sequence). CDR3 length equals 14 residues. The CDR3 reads CSAREPGPSYEQYF. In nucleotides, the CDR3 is TGCAGTGCTAGAGAACCGGGACCCTCCTACGAGCAGTACTTC.

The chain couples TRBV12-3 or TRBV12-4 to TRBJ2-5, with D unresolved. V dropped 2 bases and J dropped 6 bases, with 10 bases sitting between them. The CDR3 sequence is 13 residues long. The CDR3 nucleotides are TGTGCCAGCAGTTTACCCGGCAGACAGACCCAGTACTTC. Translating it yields CASSLPGRQTQYF.

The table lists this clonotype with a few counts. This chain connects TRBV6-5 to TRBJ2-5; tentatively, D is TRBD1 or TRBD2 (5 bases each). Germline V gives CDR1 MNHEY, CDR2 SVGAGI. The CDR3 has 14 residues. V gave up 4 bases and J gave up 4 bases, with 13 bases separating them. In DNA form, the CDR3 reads TGTGCCAGCAGTTTACCAGCCGGGACAGAGACCCAGTACTTC. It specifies CASSLPAGTETQYF.

CDR3 sequence (DNA): TGTGCCAGCAGTTTATCGCGGCAGGGGGGTAACATTCAGTACTTC. Its translation is CASSLSRQGGNIQYF. V and J are TRBV27 and TRBJ2-4; tentatively, D is TRBD1 (7 bases). The ends were cut back, 0 bases at V and 7 bases at J, with 13 bases in the middle. CDR1 and CDR2 (germline): MNHEY, SMNVEV (reference sequence). The CDR3 consists of 15 residues.

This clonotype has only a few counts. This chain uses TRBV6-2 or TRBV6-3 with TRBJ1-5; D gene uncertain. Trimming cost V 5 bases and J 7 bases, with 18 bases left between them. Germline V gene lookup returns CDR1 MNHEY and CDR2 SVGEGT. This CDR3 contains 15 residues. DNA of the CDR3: TGTGCCAGCAGTCCCCTTCCGGGGTGGGAACAGCCCCAGCATTTT. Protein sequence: CASSPLPGWEQPQHF.

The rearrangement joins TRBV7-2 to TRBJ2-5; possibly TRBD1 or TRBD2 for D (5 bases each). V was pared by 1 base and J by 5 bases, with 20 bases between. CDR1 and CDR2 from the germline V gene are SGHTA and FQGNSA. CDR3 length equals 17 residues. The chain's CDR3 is CASSLGVGTPIGETQYF. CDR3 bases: TGTGCCAGCAGCTTAGGGGTCGGGACCCCAATCGGGGAGACCCAGTACTTC. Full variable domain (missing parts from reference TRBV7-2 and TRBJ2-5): GAGVSQSPSNKVTEKGKDVELRCDPISGHTALYWYRQSLGQGLEFLIYFQGNSAPDKSGLPSDRFSAERTGGSVSTLTIQRTQQEDSAVYLCASSLGVGTPIGETQYFGPGTRLLVL.

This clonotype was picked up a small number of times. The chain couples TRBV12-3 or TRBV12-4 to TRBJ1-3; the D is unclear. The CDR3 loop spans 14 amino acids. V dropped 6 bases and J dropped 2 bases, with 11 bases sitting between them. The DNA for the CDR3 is TGTGCCAGCAGCTTGCCGGGGACTGGAAACACCATATATTTT. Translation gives CASSLPGTGNTIYF.

The CDR3 DNA is TGTGCCAGCAGCGTACCGGGACAGACATCCGAGCAGTACTTC. Amino acid sequence: CASSVPGQTSEQYF. The chain recombines TRBV3-1 with TRBJ2-7, with 7 bases lining up with TRBD1. The CDR3 has 14 amino acids. The V gene end was trimmed by 5 bases and the J gene end by 6 bases; junction bases not matched to a gene: 10. CDR1 and CDR2 (germline): LGHDT, YNNKEL (reference sequence).

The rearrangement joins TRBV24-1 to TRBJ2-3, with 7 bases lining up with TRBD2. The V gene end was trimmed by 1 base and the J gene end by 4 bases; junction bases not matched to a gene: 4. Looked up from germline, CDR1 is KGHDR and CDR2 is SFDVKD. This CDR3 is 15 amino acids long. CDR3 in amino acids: CATSDFEGGADTQYF. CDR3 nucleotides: TGTGCCACCAGTGATTTTGAGGGAGGGGCAGATACGCAGTATTTT.

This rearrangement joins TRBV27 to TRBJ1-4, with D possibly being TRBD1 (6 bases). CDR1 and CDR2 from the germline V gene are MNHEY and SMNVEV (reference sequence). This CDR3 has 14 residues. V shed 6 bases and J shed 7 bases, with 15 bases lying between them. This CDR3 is CASSFTGLGEKLFF. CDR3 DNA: TGTGCCAGCAGCTTCACAGGGTTGGGTGAAAAACTGTTTTTT.

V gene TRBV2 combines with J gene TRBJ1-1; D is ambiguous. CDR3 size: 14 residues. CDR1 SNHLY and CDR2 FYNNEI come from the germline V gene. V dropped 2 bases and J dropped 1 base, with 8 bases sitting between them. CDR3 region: CASSEIVRNTEAFF. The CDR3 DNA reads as TGTGCCAGCAGTGAAATCGTACGGAACACTGAAGCTTTCTTT.

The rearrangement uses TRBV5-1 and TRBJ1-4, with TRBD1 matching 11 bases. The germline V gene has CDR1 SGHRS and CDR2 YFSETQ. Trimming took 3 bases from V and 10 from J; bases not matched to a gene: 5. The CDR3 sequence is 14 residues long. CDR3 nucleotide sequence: TGCGCCAGCAGCTCGGGACAGGGGGACGGAAAACTGTTTTTT. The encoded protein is CASSSGQGDGKLFF. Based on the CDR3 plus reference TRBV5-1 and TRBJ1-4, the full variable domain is KAGVTQTPRYLIKTRGQQVTLSCSPISGHRSVSWYQQTPGQGLQFLFEYFSETQRNKGNFPGRFSGRQFSNSRSEMNVSTLELGDSALYLCASSSGQGDGKLFFGSGTQLSVL.

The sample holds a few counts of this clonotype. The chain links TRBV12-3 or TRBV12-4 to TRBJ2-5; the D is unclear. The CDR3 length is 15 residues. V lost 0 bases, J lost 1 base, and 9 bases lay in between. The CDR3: CASSLAKNAQETQYF. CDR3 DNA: TGTGCCAGCAGTTTAGCTAAAAACGCCCAAGAGACCCAGTACTTC.

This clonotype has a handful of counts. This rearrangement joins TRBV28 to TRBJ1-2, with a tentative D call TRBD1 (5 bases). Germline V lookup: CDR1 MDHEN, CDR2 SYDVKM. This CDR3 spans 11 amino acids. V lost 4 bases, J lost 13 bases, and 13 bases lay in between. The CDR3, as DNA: TGTGCCAGCAGTTCTTCCGGGACCGTCACCTTC. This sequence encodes CASSSSGTVTF.

The CDR3 DNA reads TGCAGTGCTAGAGATCGATTCGGCTTGAACACTGAAGCTTTCTTT. Residues: CSARDRFGLNTEAFF. The rearrangement joins TRBV20-1 to TRBJ1-1, with unresolved D. Germline V gives CDR1 DFQATT, CDR2 SNEGSKA (reference sequence). Trimming removed 0 bases from V and 0 bases from J, with 11 bases in between. This CDR3 is 15 amino acids long.

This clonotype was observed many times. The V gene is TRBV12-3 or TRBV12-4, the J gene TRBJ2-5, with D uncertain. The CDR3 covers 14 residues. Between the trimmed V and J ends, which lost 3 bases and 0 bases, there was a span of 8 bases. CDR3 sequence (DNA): TGTGCCAGCAGTTTGGGCAGGTACCAAGAGACCCAGTACTTC. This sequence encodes CASSLGRYQETQYF.

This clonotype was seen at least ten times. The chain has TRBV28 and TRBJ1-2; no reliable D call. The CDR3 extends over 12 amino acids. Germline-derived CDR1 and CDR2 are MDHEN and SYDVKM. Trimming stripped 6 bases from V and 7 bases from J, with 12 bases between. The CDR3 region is CASSREGGGYTF. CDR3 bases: TGTGCCAGCAGCCGGGAGGGTGGTGGCTACACCTTC.

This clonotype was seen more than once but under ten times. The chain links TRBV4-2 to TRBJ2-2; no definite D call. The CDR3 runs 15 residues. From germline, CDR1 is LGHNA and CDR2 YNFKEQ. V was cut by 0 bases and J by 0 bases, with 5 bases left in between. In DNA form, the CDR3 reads TGTGCCAGCAGCCAAGAAGGGACGAACACCGGGGAGCTGTTTTTT. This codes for CASSQEGTNTGELFF.

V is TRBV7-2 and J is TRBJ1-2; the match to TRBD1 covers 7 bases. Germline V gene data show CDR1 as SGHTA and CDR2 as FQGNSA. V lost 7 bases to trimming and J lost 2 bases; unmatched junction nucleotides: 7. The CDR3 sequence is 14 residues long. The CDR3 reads CASTRTGANYGYTF. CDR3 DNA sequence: TGTGCCAGCACCAGGACAGGCGCAAACTATGGCTACACCTTC.

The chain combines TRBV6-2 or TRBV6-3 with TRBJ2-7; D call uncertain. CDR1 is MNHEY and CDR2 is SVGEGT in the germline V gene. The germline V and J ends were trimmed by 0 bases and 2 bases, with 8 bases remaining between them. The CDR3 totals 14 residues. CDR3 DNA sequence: TGTGCCAGCAGTTACTCGAAGGTCACCTACGAGCAGTACTTC. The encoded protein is CASSYSKVTYEQYF.

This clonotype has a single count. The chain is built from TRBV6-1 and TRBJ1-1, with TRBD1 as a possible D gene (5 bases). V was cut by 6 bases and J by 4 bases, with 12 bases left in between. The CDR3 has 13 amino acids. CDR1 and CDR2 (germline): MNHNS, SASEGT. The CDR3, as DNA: TGTGCCAGCAGCCGATCAGGGCCCACTGAAGCTTTCTTT. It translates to CASSRSGPTEAFF.

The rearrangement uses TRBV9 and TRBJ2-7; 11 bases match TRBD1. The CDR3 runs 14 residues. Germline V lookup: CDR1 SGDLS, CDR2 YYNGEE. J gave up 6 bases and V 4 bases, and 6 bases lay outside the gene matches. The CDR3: CASSRRTGGGEQYF. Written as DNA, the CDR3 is TGTGCCAGCAGCAGAAGGACAGGGGGCGGCGAGCAGTACTTC.

The CDR3 sequence is CAISAESYEQYF. The CDR3 bases are TGTGCCATCAGTGCAGAGTCCTACGAGCAGTACTTC. The gene calls are TRBV10-3 and TRBJ2-7; D gene unclear. V shed 4 bases and J shed 1 base, with 5 bases lying between them. The germline V gene has CDR1 ENHRY and CDR2 SYGVKD. The CDR3 consists of 12 residues.

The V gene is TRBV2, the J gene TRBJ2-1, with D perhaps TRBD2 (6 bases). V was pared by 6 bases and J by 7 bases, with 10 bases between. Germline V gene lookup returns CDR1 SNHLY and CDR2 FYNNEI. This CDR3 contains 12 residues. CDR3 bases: TGTGCCAGCAGAGGTAGCGGAAATGAGCAGTTCTTC. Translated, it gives CASRGSGNEQFF. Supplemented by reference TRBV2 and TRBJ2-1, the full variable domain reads EPEVTQTPSHQVTQMGQEVILRCVPISNHLYFYWYRQILGQKVEFLVSFYNNEISEKSEIFDDQFSVERPDGSNFTLKIRSTKLEDSAMYFCASRGSGNEQFFGPGTRLTVL.

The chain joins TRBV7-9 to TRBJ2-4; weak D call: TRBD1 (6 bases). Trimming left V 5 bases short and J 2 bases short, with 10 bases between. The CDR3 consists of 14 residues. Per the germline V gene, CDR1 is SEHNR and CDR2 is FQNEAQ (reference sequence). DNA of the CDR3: TGTGCCAGCAGCGACGACAGGACCAAAAACATTCAGTACTTC. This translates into CASSDDRTKNIQYF. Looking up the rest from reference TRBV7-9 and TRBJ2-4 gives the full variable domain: DTGVSQNPRHKITKRGQNVTFRCDPISEHNRLYWYRQTLGQGPEFLTYFQNEAQLEKSRLLSDRFSAERPKGSFSTLEIQRTEQGDSAMYLCASSDDRTKNIQYFGAGTRLSVL.

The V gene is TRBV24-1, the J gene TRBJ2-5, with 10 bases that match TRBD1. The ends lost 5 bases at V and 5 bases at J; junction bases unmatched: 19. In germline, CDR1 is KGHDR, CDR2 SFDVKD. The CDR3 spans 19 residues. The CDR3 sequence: CATSGVSGTGDARGETQYF. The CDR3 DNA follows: TGTGCCACCAGTGGAGTTTCAGGGACAGGGGACGCGAGAGGGGAGACCCAGTACTTC.

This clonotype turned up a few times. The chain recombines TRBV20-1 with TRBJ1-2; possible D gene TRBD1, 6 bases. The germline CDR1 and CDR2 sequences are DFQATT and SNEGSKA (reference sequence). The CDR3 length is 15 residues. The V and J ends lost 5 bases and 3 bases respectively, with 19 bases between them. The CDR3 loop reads CSAYPWDKKDYGYTF. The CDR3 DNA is TGCAGTGCTTACCCTTGGGACAAAAAAGACTATGGCTACACCTTC.

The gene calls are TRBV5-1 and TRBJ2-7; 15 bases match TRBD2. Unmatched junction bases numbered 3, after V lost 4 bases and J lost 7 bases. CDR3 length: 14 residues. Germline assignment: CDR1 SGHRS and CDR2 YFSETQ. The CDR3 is CASSPGLAGGEQYF. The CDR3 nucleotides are TGCGCCAGCAGCCCGGGACTAGCGGGGGGTGAGCAGTACTTC.

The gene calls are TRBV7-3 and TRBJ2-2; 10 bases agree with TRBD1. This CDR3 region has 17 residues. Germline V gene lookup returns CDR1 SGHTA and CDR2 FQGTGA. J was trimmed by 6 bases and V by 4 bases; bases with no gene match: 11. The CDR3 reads CASSSAPGTGAPGELFF. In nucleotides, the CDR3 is TGTGCCAGCAGCTCAGCCCCCGGGACAGGGGCTCCCGGGGAGCTGTTTTTT.

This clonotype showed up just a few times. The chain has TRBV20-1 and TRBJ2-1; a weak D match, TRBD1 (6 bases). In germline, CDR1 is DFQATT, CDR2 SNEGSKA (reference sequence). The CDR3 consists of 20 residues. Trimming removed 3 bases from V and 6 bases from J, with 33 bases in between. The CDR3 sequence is CSASTVRDPQAGRGFNEQFF. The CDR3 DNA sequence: TGCAGTGCTAGTACTGTCCGCGATCCCCAGGCGGGCAGGGGTTTCAATGAGCAGTTCTTC.

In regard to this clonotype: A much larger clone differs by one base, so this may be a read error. The CDR3 DNA sequence: TGTGCCAGCGGAGCGGGGCTCACAGATACGCAGTATTTT. Its translation: CASGAGLTDTQYF. V is TRBV7-2 and J is TRBJ2-3; TRBD2 matches 7 bases. Per germline, CDR1 SGHTA and CDR2 FQGNSA. V was clipped by 8 bases and J by 2 bases; unmatched bases: 4. This CDR3 is built from 13 residues.